This is a list of T cell receptor beta chains from one sample in a study of blood T cells in healthy people across ages. TCRdb recomputed calls from the 5' RACE reads with MiXCR, one row per CDR3 protein. The sample shows just over 800,000 distinct CDR3 sequences, around two thirds of them seen only once. Sequencing input: blood. All receptors derive from a man aged 30 to 45 in good health. CDR3s include the opening cysteine and the closing phenylalanine or tryptophan. A D gene is named only where the DNA matches it firmly. The size field is filled for only some rows; it gives once, few, many or a size class.

clone_size	v_call	d_call	j_call	cdr3_nt	cdr3_aa
.	TRBV10-3	TRBD2	TRBJ2-3	TGTGCCATCAGTGCGCTAGCGGGAAGCACAGATACGCAGTATTTT	CAISALAGSTDTQYF
.	TRBV7-2	.	TRBJ2-5	TGTGCCAGCAGCTTAGCGGCTAGCCGACCGGGGGAGACCCAGTACTTC	CASSLAASRPGETQYF
many	TRBV28	.	TRBJ2-1	TGTGCCAGCAGCAACCGGGGACGCCTGGGAAATGAGCAGTTCTTC	CASSNRGRLGNEQFF
.	TRBV6-5	TRBD1	TRBJ1-2	TGTGCCAGCAGTTACACGACAGGGAACCACTATGGCTACACCTTC	CASSYTTGNHYGYTF
few	TRBV7-2	.	TRBJ2-3	TGTGCCAGCAGCTTAGGGAACCCGCAGTATTTT	CASSLGNPQYF
.	TRBV11-1	.	TRBJ2-7	TGTGCCAGCAGCGTAACAGGGCACGAGCAGTACTTC	CASSVTGHEQYF
.	TRBV30	.	TRBJ1-1	TGTGCCTGGGTCCTTGACGGGGTTGCTGAAGCTTTCTTT	CAWVLDGVAEAFF
.	TRBV7-3	.	TRBJ2-6	TGTGCCAGCAGCTTACAAGCTTCTGGGGCCAACGTCCTGACTTTC	CASSLQASGANVLTF
.	TRBV20-1	.	TRBJ2-7	TGCAGTGCTAGCAACTCCCCCTACGAGCAGTACTTC	CSASNSPYEQYF
.	TRBV4-2	TRBD1	TRBJ2-7	TGTGCCAGCAGCGAACCAGACAGGGGGGGCGAGCAGTACTTC	CASSEPDRGGEQYF
.	TRBV27	TRBD2	TRBJ2-3	TGTGCCAGCAGAGCTAGCGGGGGGATGAATACGCAGTATTTT	CASRASGGMNTQYF
few	TRBV13	TRBD1	TRBJ2-1	TGTGCCAGCAGTCCCCTTCCGGGACAGGGACACAATGAGCAGTTCTTC	CASSPLPGQGHNEQFF
.	TRBV10-3	TRBD2	TRBJ2-5	TGTGCCATCAGTTCCGGGACTAGCAGCGATGAGCAGTACTTC	CAISSGTSSDEQYF
.	TRBV20-1	TRBD1	TRBJ1-1	TGCAGTGCTAGGACCGGGACAGGGGGCGTTACTGAAGCTTTCTTT	CSARTGTGGVTEAFF
.	TRBV9	TRBD2	TRBJ2-1	TGTGCCAGCAGCCCCAGCGGGCTAGCGGCCTCCAATGAGCAGTTCTTC	CASSPSGLAASNEQFF
.	TRBV28	.	TRBJ2-5	TGTGCCAGCAGCTTTGCGATGATCGCTAACCAAGAGACCCAGTACTTC	CASSFAMIANQETQYF
few	TRBV12-3/TRBV12-4	TRBD2	TRBJ2-7	TGTGCCAGCAGCCCCACGCTAGCGGGGGACCCCTACGAGCAGTACTTC	CASSPTLAGDPYEQYF
few	TRBV6-2/TRBV6-3	TRBD2	TRBJ2-1	TGTGCCAGCACCAAACTAGCGGGGGGCTACAATGAGCAGTTCTTC	CASTKLAGGYNEQFF
many	TRBV2	TRBD1	TRBJ2-7	TGTGCCAGCAGTGAAGGGGACAGGCGTTCCTACGAGCAGTACTTC	CASSEGDRRSYEQYF
few	TRBV20-1	.	TRBJ2-3	TGCAGTGCCCCTTCCGGGGCGACAGATACGCAGTATTTT	CSAPSGATDTQYF
.	TRBV9	.	TRBJ2-3	TGTGCCAGCGACGCGGAGAGCACAGATACGCAGTATTTT	CASDAESTDTQYF
few	TRBV21-1	.	TRBJ2-3	TGTGCCAGCGGTAGCGGGGGTAGCACAGATACGCAGTATTTT	CASGSGGSTDTQYF
.	TRBV6-1	.	TRBJ2-5	TGTGCCAGCAGTGAGAGAGGGACGGGAGCTCAAGAGACCCAGTACTTC	CASSERGTGAQETQYF
.	TRBV2	.	TRBJ1-5	TGTGCCAGCAGTGTATGGCAGACTAGCAATCAGCCCCAGCATTTT	CASSVWQTSNQPQHF
few	TRBV7-9	TRBD2	TRBJ2-1	TGTGCCAGCAGCACGGGACTAGAGAATGAGCAGTTCTTC	CASSTGLENEQFF
few	TRBV12-3/TRBV12-4	.	TRBJ1-1	TGTGCCAGCAGCACTACAGGGACGCGGAACACTGAAGCTTTCTTT	CASSTTGTRNTEAFF
.	TRBV20-1	.	TRBJ1-1	TGCAGTGCTAGGAAACAGGGTCCTGAAGCTTTCTTT	CSARKQGPEAFF
.	TRBV6-2/TRBV6-3	.	TRBJ2-7	TGTGCCAGCAGCTGGGGTGGGATGAACGAGCAGTACTTC	CASSWGGMNEQYF
.	TRBV7-9	.	TRBJ2-7	TGTGCCAGCAGCTTCGGTACAGACCCCTACGAGCAGTACTTC	CASSFGTDPYEQYF
.	TRBV7-2	TRBD2	TRBJ2-3	TGTGCCAGCAGCCCTAGCGGGTACACAGATACGCAGTATTTT	CASSPSGYTDTQYF
many	TRBV25-1	.	TRBJ1-2	TGTGCCAGCAGTCATACACAATTAAAAGGCTACACCTTC	CASSHTQLKGYTF
.	TRBV28	.	TRBJ2-5	TGTGCCAGCAGTCCAGCAGGGGGGCCAGGGGAGACCCAGTACTTC	CASSPAGGPGETQYF
.	TRBV11-2	TRBD2	TRBJ2-7	TGTGCCAGCAGCACCGGGGGGGCCGTTTACGAGCAGTACTTC	CASSTGGAVYEQYF
.	TRBV24-1	.	TRBJ2-2	TGTGCCACCAGGGGCCAGGGGGGAAAAGGGAACACCGGGGAGCTGTTTTTT	CATRGQGGKGNTGELFF
.	TRBV5-1	.	TRBJ1-5	TGCGCCAGCAGCTTAGCAGGGCAAGAGCCCCAGCATTTT	CASSLAGQEPQHF
.	TRBV25-1	.	TRBJ1-2	TGTGCCAGCAGTGTGGGCCGCTATGGCTACACCTTC	CASSVGRYGYTF
.	TRBV9	.	TRBJ2-1	TGTGCCAGCAGCGTAGGAGTGGGGCGCGGATACAATGAGCAGTTCTTC	CASSVGVGRGYNEQFF
.	TRBV7-9	.	TRBJ2-5	TGTGCCAGCAGCTCCCCCGGCGACATACGGACGGGTGGGACCCAGTACTTC	CASSSPGDIRTGGTQYF
.	TRBV9	.	TRBJ2-1	TGTGCCAGCAGCGTAGTGGCAGGCTATGAGCAGTTCTTC	CASSVVAGYEQFF
.	TRBV10-3	TRBD2	TRBJ2-3	TGTGCCATCAGTGTTTGGGGGGGAAACACAGATACGCAGTATTTT	CAISVWGGNTDTQYF
once	TRBV7-2	TRBD1	TRBJ1-4	TGTGCCAGCAGCTACACACCCCAGGGGGGGACCAGGGAACTGTTTTTT	CASSYTPQGGTRELFF
few	TRBV11-2	TRBD1	TRBJ1-4	TGTGCCAGCAGCCCACTCGGACAGGGAGGTGAAAAACTGTTTTTT	CASSPLGQGGEKLFF
.	TRBV20-1	TRBD1	TRBJ2-1	TGCAGTGCTAGTCCTTACCGGGACAGGTTCTTC	CSASPYRDRFF
few	TRBV6-2/TRBV6-3	.	TRBJ1-2	TGTGCCAGCAGTTACGGCGTGAATACCTATGGCTACACCTTC	CASSYGVNTYGYTF
few	TRBV12-3/TRBV12-4	.	TRBJ2-5	TGTGCCAGCAGTTTAGGAGGATTCCAGCAGTACTTC	CASSLGGFQQYF
.	TRBV4-3	.	TRBJ2-1	TGCGCCAGCAGCACCGGGTTTTCAAGCTCCTACAATGAGCAGTTCTTC	CASSTGFSSSYNEQFF
.	TRBV3-1	.	TRBJ2-7	TGTGCCAGCAGCCCCAAGCCAGGGTCTCCCTACGAGCAGTACTTC	CASSPKPGSPYEQYF
.	TRBV2	.	TRBJ1-6	TGTGCCAGCAAACTGACAGATTCACCCCTCCACTTT	CASKLTDSPLHF
.	TRBV18	TRBD1	TRBJ2-1	TGTGCCAGCTCACCAGGGACAGGGAAATTTAATGAGCAGTTCTTC	CASSPGTGKFNEQFF
.	TRBV6-4	TRBD2	TRBJ2-3	TGTGCCAGCAGTGTCGGCGGGGGGGCGGCGAATACGCAGTATTTT	CASSVGGGAANTQYF
few	TRBV18	.	TRBJ2-7	TGTGCCAGCTCACCACCGGGTCGCGGGGATATCGGGGAGCAGTACTTC	CASSPPGRGDIGEQYF
.	TRBV20-1	.	TRBJ2-1	TGCAGTGCTAGGTGGGCCCTAGTGGTGCAGTTCTTC	CSARWALVVQFF
.	TRBV7-8	.	TRBJ2-7	TGTGCCAGCAGCCCCCGCCTGTCCCACGAGCAGTACTTC	CASSPRLSHEQYF
.	TRBV14	.	TRBJ2-7	TGTGCCAGCAGCCAAGAAAGTCCAGCCTACGAGCAGTACTTC	CASSQESPAYEQYF
.	TRBV2	.	TRBJ1-2	TGTGCCAGCACGGTGAGCTATGGCTACACCTTC	CASTVSYGYTF
.	TRBV10-3	.	TRBJ1-2	TGTGCCATCAGGGCAATTAGGGATTCTGGCTACACCTTC	CAIRAIRDSGYTF
.	TRBV11-2	.	TRBJ1-2	TGTGCCGGCAGCTTAGACCGGCCTCCGACCCATGGCTACACCTTC	CAGSLDRPPTHGYTF
.	TRBV7-2	TRBD2	TRBJ2-1	TGTGCCAGCAGCCAACGCGGGAGGTTAGAGCAGTTCTTC	CASSQRGRLEQFF
.	TRBV6-5	.	TRBJ1-5	TGTGCCAGCAGTTACTCGAGTCAAACTAGCAATCAGCCCCAGCATTTT	CASSYSSQTSNQPQHF